This TCR beta chain was sequenced for a study of PD-1 blockade in mismatch repair-deficient tumors. Study overall: Patients had 12 mismatch repair-deficient cancer types, all previously treated and progressing.

As concerns this clone: What it binds is unknown.

Points from the study as a whole: After pembrolizumab, tumor-resident clones rose rapidly, then generally contracted before radiologic responses.

The table came from immunoSEQ multiplex PCR; TCRdb's copy has only in-frame clones and leaves some out. The sample lists approximately 25,000 clones, nearly 85% occurring once. All patients were mismatch repair deficient, assessed by either PCR or immunohistochemistry. TCRs were sequenced from a few patients responding to pembrolizumab. There are 17 residues in the CDR3. V was trimmed by 3 bases and J by 0 bases, leaving 17 bases between them. CDR1 and CDR2 (germline): LNHDA, SQIVND (reference sequence). The J gene is TRBJ1-1, the V gene TRBV19, with D possibly matching TRBD1 (5 bases). This clonotype originated in an adult with mismatch repair-deficient cancer. This material consisted of peripheral blood, taken 12 weeks after starting pembrolizumab. The DNA for the CDR3 is TGTGCCAGTAGTATTTTGGCAGGGAAGGGCGTGAACACTGAAGCTTTCTTT. Protein sequence: CASSILAGKGVNTEAFF.